This TCR beta chain was sequenced for a study of shared clonotypes between healthy human individuals. Overall study results and limits: Genetic and exposure-history diversity was limited by the few donors.

Trimming shortened V by 3 bases and J by 3 bases, and 9 bases separated the two germline ends. The germline gives CDR1 KGHSH, CDR2 LQKENI. This CDR3 spans 14 amino acids. Genomic DNA from each subset was divided evenly over several immunoSEQ plates. The repertoire was sequenced with immunoSEQ multiplex PCR; TCRdb's copy has only in-frame clones and lacks some. Of some 980,000 clones listed, approximately 76% are singletons. About this clone itself: What it recognizes is unknown.

Sequenced material: memory CD4+ T cells sorted from blood. The sample's subset: CD45RA-negative fraction. This clonotype originated in a man between 18 and 29 years old in good health. The chain combines TRBV18 with TRBJ1-5; D perhaps matches TRBD1 (5 bases). The CDR3 protein is CASSPGGFNQPQHF. The CDR3, as DNA: TGTGCCAGCTCACCTGGGGGTTTCAATCAGCCCCAGCATTTT.